The rows below give T cell receptor beta chains drawn from one sample of a study of Graves' ophthalmopathy and Graves' hyperthyroidism. A single record per CDR3 protein comes from TCRdb applying MiXCR to the multiplex PCR reads. The sample includes roughly 160,000 distinct CDR3 sequences, just under 40% of them seen just once. Material: peripheral blood. Every receptor here comes from a man between 25 and 39 years old with Graves' ophthalmopathy. The CDR3 runs from the conserved cysteine through the conserved F or W. D genes are given only for firm matches. Where a row states a size, it is once, few, many or the class of an expanded clone; other rows omit it.

CDR3 protein | CDR3 DNA | CDR3 length | clone size | D gene | J gene | V gene
CASSEGRAETQYF | TGTGCCAGCAGTGAAGGCAGGGCAGAGACCCAGTACTTC | 13 | NA | NA | TRBJ2-5 | TRBV6-1
CASAQASEPELDGYTF | TGCGCCAGCGCACAGGCGTCCGAACCTGAACTGGATGGCTACACCTTC | 16 | many | NA | TRBJ1-2 | TRBV4-3
CASSPPIVYGYTF | TGTGCCAGCAGCCCACCGATTGTCTATGGCTACACCTTC | 13 | few | NA | TRBJ1-2 | TRBV7-8
CASSFPSTGSYGYTF | TGTGCCAGCAGCTTTCCCTCGACAGGGTCGTATGGCTACACCTTC | 15 | many | TRBD1 | TRBJ1-2 | TRBV28
CASSRQGLRAQYF | TGCGCCAGCAGCCGACAGGGGTTGCGGGCCCAGTACTTC | 13 | many | TRBD1 | TRBJ2-5 | TRBV5-1
CSAKAAGNYGYTF | TGCAGTGCAAAGGCGGCAGGCAACTATGGCTACACCTTC | 13 | NA | NA | TRBJ1-2 | TRBV20-1
CASRKTRYEQYF | TGTGCCAGCAGGAAAACACGGTACGAGCAGTACTTC | 12 | many | NA | TRBJ2-7 | TRBV6-1
CASSQLLDSYEQYF | TGTGCCAGCAGTCAACTTCTGGACTCCTACGAGCAGTACTTC | 14 | once | NA | TRBJ2-7 | TRBV12-3/TRBV12-4
CASSLGRGPEAFF | TGTGCCAGCAGCCTTGGAAGGGGCCCTGAAGCTTTCTTT | 13 | few | NA | TRBJ1-1 | TRBV27
CASSLYWTVGETQYF | TGTGCCAGCAGTTTATACTGGACAGTGGGAGAGACCCAGTACTTC | 15 | many | NA | TRBJ2-5 | TRBV27
CASSFPNGGAAGEAFF | TGTGCCAGCAGTTTTCCAAACGGGGGGGCGGCAGGAGAAGCTTTCTTT | 16 | few | NA | TRBJ1-1 | TRBV12-3/TRBV12-4
CASGDSDDWAPEQYF | TGTGCCAGCGGGGATTCGGACGATTGGGCTCCCGAGCAGTACTTC | 15 | many | NA | TRBJ2-7 | TRBV6-2/TRBV6-3
CASSPTHDRISGELFF | TGTGCCAGCAGCCCAACACACGACAGGATCAGTGGGGAGCTGTTTTTT | 16 | many | NA | TRBJ2-2 | TRBV13
CASSYLSTDDATYEQYF | TGTGCCAGCAGTTACCTTTCGACCGATGACGCCACCTACGAGCAGTACTTC | 17 | few | NA | TRBJ2-7 | TRBV6-5
CASSSQGAGGAFF | TGTGCCAGCAGTTCACAGGGGGCGGGTGGTGCTTTCTTT | 13 | NA | TRBD1 | TRBJ1-1 | TRBV28
CASSQVTGPQGAFF | TGTGCCAGCAGCCAAGTTACCGGGCCCCAAGGGGCTTTCTTT | 14 | many | NA | TRBJ1-1 | TRBV14
CSARVREHEQYF | TGCAGTGCTAGAGTGCGGGAACACGAGCAGTACTTC | 12 | many | NA | TRBJ2-7 | TRBV20-1
CASSQDPGSSQPQHF | TGCGCCAGCAGCCAAGATCCGGGCTCGTCTCAGCCCCAGCATTTT | 15 | many | NA | TRBJ1-5 | TRBV4-1
CASSQGLAASYEQYF | TGCGCCAGCAGCCAGGGACTAGCGGCATCCTACGAGCAGTACTTC | 15 | many | TRBD2 | TRBJ2-7 | TRBV4-1